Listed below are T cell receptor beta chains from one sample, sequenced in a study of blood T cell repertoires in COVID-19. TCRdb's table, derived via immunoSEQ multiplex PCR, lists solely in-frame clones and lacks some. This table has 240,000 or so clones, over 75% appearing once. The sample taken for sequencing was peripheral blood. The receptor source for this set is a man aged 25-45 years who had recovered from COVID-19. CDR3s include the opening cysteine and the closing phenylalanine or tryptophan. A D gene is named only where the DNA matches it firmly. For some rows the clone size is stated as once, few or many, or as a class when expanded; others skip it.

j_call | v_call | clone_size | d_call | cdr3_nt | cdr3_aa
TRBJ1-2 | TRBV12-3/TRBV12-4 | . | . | TGTGCCAGCAGTTCCGCGGGAGGGATCGGCTACACCTTC | CASSSAGGIGYTF
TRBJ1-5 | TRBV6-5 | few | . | TGTGCCAGCAGTTACCCCAGCGCATATAGCAATCAGCCCCAGCATTTT | CASSYPSAYSNQPQHF
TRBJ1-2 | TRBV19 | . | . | TGTGCCAGTCAGGGGCGAGCTAACTATGGCTACACCTTC | CASQGRANYGYTF
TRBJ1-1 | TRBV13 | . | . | TGTGCCAGCAGGAAAACGGGGAAGAACACTGAAGCTTTCTTT | CASRKTGKNTEAFF
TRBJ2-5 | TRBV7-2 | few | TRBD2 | TGTGCCAGCAGCTCCGGGGGGGCCCCGGGGGAGACCCAGTACTTC | CASSSGGAPGETQYF
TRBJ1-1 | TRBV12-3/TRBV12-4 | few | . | TGTGCGGGGAGATCCAACACTGAAGCTTTCTTT | CAGRSNTEAFF
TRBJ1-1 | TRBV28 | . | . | TGTGCCAGCCTGTCCACTGAAGCTTTCTTT | CASLSTEAFF
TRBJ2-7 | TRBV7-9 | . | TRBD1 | TGTGCCAGCAGCACAGGGGGCTTAGGGGCCTACGAGCAGTACTTC | CASSTGGLGAYEQYF
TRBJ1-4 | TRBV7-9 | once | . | TGTGCCAGCAGCCGTGACAGTTCTCGTGAAAAACTGTTTTTT | CASSRDSSREKLFF
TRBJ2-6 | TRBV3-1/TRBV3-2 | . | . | TGTGCCAGCAGCCAAGGAACGCGGGTAAACTCTGGGGCCAACGTCCTGACTTTC | CASSQGTRVNSGANVLTF
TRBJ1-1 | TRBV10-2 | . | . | TGCGCCAGCAGGGACAGCTCAATGAACACTGAAGCTTTCTTT | CASRDSSMNTEAFF
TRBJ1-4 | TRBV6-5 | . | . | TGTGCCACCCGGCGGAGCTTTGCAACTAATGAAAAACTGTTTTTT | CATRRSFATNEKLFF
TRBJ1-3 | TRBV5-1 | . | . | TGCGCCAGCAGCTTGGGGTCGGGGGAAAACACCATATATTTT | CASSLGSGENTIYF
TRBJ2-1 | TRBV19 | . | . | TGTGCCAGTAGTCTGGAGACAGGTAGCTCCTACAATGAGCAGTTCTTC | CASSLETGSSYNEQFF
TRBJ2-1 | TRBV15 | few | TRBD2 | TGTGCCACCAGCAGACCACTAGCGGGGGGGCACAATGAGCAGTTCTTC | CATSRPLAGGHNEQFF